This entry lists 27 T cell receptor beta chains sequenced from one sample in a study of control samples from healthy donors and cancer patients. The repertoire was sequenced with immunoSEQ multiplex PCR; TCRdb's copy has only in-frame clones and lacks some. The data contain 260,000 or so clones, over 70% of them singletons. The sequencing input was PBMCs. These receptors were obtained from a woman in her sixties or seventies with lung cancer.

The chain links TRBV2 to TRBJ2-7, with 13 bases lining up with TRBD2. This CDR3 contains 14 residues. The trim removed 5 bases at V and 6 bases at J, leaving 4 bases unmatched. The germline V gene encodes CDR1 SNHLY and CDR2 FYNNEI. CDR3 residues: CASSPWTSGGEQYF. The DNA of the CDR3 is TGTGCCAGCAGTCCTTGGACTAGCGGGGGCGAGCAGTACTTC.

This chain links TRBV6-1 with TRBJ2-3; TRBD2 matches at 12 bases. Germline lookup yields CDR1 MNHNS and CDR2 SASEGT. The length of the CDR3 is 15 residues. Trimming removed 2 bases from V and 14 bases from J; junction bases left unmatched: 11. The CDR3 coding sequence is TGTGCCAGCAGTGAACCCGGGACTAGCGGGCCCGCATCGTATTTT. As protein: CASSEPGTSGPASYF.

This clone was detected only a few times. The CDR3 coding sequence is TGTGCCAGCAGCTTAGCGGGTGGGGGCGCAATCGGGGAGCTGTTTTTT. Translated, it gives CASSLAGGGAIGELFF. This sequence joins TRBV7-8 and TRBJ2-2, with a weak D call TRBD1 (6 bases). The CDR3 sequence is 16 residues long. Trimming cost V 0 bases and J 7 bases, with 15 bases left between them. Germline CDR1 reads SGHVS; CDR2 reads FQNEAQ.

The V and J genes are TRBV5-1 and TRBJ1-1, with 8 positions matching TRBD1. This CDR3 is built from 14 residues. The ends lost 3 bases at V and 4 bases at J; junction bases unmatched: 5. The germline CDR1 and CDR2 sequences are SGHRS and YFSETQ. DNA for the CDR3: TGCGCCAGCAGCTCCGTTACAGGGGGCACTGAAGCTTTCTTT. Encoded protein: CASSSVTGGTEAFF.

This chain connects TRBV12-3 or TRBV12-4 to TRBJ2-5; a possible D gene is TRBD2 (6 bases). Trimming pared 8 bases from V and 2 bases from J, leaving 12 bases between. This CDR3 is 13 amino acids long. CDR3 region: CASGDWGQETQYF. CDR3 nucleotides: TGTGCCAGCGGGGACTGGGGTCAAGAGACCCAGTACTTC.

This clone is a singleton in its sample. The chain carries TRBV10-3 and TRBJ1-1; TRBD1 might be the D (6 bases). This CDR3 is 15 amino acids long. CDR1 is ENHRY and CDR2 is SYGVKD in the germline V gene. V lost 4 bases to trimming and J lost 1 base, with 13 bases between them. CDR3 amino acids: CAISALQGSNTEAFF. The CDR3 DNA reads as TGTGCCATCAGTGCCCTACAGGGTTCGAACACTGAAGCTTTCTTT.

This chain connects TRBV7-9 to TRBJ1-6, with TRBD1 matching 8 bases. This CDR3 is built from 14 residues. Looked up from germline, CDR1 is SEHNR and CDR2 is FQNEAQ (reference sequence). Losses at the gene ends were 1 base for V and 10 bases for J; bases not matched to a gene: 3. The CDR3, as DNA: TGTGCCAGCAGCTTAGAGGCAGGGGGCTCACCCCTCCACTTT. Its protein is CASSLEAGGSPLHF.

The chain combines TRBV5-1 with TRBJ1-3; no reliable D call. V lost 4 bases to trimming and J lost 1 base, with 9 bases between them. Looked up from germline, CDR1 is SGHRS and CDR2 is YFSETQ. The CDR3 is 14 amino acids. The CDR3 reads CASSMQSSGNTIYF. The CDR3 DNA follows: TGCGCCAGCAGCATGCAGAGTTCTGGAAACACCATATATTTT.

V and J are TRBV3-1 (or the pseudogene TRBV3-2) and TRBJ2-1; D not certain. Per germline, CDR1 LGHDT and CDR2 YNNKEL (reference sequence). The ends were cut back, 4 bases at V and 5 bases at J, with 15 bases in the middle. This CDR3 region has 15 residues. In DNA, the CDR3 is TGTGCCAGCAGCCGCGGCACAGCTAACGACAATGAGCAGTTCTTC. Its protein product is CASSRGTANDNEQFF.

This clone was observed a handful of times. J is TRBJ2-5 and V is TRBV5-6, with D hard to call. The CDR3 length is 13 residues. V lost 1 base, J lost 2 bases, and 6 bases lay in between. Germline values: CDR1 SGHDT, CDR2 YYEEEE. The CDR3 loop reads CASSLYKQETQYF. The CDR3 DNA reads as TGTGCCAGCAGCTTGTATAAACAAGAGACCCAGTACTTC.

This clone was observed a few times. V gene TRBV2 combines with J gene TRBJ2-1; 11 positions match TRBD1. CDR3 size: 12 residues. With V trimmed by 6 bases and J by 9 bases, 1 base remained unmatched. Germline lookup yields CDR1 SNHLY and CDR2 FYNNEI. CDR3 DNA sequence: TGTGCCAGCAGGGACAGGGGGCCTGAGCAGTTCTTC. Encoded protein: CASRDRGPEQFF.

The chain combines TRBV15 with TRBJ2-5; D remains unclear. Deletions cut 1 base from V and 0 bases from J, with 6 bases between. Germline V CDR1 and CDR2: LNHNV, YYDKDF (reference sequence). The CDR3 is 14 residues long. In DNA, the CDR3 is TGTGCCACCAGCAGAGCCGATTACCAAGAGACCCAGTACTTC. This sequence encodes CATSRADYQETQYF.

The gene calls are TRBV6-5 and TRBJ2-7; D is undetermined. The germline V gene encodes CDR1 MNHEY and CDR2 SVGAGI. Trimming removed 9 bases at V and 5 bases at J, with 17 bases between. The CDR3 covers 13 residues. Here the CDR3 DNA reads TGTGCCAGTACGACGGATCTCTGGGACGAGCAGTACTTC. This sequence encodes CASTTDLWDEQYF.

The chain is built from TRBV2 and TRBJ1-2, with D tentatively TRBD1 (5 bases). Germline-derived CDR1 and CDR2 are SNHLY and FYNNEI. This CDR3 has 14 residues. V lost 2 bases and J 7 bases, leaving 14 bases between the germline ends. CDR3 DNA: TGTGCCAGCAGTGAACAGGGAGGAGACGCTGGCTACACCTTC. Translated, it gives CASSEQGGDAGYTF. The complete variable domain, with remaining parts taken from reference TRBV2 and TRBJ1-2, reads EPEVTQTPSHQVTQMGQEVILRCVPISNHLYFYWYRQILGQKVEFLVSFYNNEISEKSEIFDDQFSVERPDGSNFTLKIRSTKLEDSAMYFCASSEQGGDAGYTFGSGTRLTVV.

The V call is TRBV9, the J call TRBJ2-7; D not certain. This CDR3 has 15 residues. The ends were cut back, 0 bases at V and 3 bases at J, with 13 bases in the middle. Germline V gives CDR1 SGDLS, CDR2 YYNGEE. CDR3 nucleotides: TGTGCCAGCAGCGTAGACTTCGCTAACAGCTACGAGCAGTACTTC. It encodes CASSVDFANSYEQYF.

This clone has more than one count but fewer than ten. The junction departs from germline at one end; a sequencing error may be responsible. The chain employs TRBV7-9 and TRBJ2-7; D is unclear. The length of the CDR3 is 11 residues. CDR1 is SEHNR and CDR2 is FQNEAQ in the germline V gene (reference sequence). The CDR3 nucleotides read TGTGCGAGCAGTGGCTCCTACGAGCAGTACTTC. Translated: CASSGSYEQYF.

CDR3 residues: CASSLTGTTATGNTIYF. CDR3 bases: TGCGCCAGCAGCTTAACAGGGACAACAGCAACTGGAAACACCATATATTTT. V gene TRBV5-1 combines with J gene TRBJ1-3, with D perhaps TRBD1 (6 bases). Germline CDR1 SGHRS, CDR2 YFSETQ. The CDR3 covers 17 residues. Trimming took off 2 bases at V and 2 bases at J, with 17 bases between the two ends.

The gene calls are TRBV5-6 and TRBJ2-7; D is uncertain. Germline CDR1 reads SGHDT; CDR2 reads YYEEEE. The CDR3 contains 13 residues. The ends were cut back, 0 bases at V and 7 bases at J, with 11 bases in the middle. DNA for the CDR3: TGTGCCAGCAGCTTGGGGGCCCTACTGGAGCAGTACTTC. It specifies CASSLGALLEQYF.

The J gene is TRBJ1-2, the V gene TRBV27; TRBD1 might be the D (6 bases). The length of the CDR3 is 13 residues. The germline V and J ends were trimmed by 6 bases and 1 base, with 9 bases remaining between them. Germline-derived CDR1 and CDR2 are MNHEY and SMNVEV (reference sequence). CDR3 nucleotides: TGTGCCAGCAGCAAGGACAGTAACTATGGCTACACCTTC. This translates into CASSKDSNYGYTF.

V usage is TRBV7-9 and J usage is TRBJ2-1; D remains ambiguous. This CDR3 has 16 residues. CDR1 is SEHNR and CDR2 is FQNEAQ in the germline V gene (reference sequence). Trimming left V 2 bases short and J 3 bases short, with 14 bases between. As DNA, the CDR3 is TGTGCCAGCAGCTTACGTCTTAGTACTGACTACAATGAGCAGTTCTTC. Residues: CASSLRLSTDYNEQFF.

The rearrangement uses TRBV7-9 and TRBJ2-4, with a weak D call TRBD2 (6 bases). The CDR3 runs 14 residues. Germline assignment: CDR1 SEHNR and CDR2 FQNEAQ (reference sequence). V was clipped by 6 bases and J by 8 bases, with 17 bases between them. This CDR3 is CASRSEEGWDIQYF. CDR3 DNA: TGTGCCAGCAGATCGGAGGAGGGGTGGGACATTCAGTACTTC.

Here the CDR3 DNA reads TGTGCCAGTAGTATTGACAGGGCCCCAAATGAGCAGTTCTTC. It encodes CASSIDRAPNEQFF. The chain uses TRBV19 and TRBJ2-1; 7 bases line up with TRBD1. CDR3 length: 14 residues. Germline loops: CDR1 LNHDA, CDR2 SQIVND (reference sequence). After removal of 3 bases from V and 7 bases from J, the junction contained 6 bases not matched to a gene.

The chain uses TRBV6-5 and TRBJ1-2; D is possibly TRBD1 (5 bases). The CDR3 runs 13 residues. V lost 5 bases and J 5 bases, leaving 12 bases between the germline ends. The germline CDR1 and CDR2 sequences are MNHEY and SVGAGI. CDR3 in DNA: TGTGCCAGCAGTCCTTCGACAGAGTATGGCTACACCTTC. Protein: CASSPSTEYGYTF.

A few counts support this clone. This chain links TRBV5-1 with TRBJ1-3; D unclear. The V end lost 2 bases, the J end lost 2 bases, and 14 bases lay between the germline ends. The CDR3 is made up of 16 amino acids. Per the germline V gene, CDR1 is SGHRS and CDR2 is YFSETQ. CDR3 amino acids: CASSFNDPGTGNTIYF. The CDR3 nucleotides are TGCGCCAGCAGCTTTAACGATCCGGGCACTGGAAACACCATATATTTT.

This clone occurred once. The CDR3 region is CASSQGTGGYTF. CDR3 in DNA: TGTGCCAGCTCACAAGGGACAGGGGGCTACACCTTC. The genes are TRBV18 and TRBJ1-2, with TRBD1 identical over 9 bases. Germline values: CDR1 KGHSH, CDR2 LQKENI. Trimming removed 4 bases from V and 8 bases from J; junction bases left unmatched: 2. The CDR3 totals 12 residues.

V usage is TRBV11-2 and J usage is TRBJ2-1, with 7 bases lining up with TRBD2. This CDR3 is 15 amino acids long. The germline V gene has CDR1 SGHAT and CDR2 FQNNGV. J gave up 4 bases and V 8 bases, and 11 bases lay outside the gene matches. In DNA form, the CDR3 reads TGTGCCAGCGCCAAGGAAGCGGGACCGTACAATGAGCAGTTCTTC. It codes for CASAKEAGPYNEQFF.

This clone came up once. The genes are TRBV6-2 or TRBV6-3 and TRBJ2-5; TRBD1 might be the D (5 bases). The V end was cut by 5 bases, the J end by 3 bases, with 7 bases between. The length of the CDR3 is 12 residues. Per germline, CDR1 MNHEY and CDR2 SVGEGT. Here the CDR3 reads CASSPREETQYF. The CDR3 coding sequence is TGTGCCAGCAGTCCCAGGGAAGAGACCCAGTACTTC.